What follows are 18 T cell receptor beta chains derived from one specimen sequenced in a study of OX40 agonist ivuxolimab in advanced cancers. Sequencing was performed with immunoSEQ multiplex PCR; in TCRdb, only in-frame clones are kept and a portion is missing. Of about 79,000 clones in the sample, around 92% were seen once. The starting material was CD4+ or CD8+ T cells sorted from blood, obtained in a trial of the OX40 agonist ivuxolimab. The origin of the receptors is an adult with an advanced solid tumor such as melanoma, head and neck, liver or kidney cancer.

CDR3 nucleotides: TGCGCCAGCAGTGAAGGGCAGTGCACCTACGAGCAGTACTTC. The encoded protein is CASSEGQCTYEQYF. The chain recombines TRBV10-1 with TRBJ2-7, with no clear D. Trimming pared 3 bases from V and 2 bases from J, leaving 11 bases between. Looked up from germline, CDR1 is WNHNN and CDR2 is SYGVQD (reference sequence). The CDR3 length is 14 residues.

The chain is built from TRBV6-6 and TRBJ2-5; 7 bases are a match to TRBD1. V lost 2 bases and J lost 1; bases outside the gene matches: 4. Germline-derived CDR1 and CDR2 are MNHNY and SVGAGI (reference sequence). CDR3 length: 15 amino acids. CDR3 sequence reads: CASSYTGDPQETQYF. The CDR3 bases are TGTGCCAGCAGTTACACAGGGGACCCCCAAGAGACCCAGTACTTC.

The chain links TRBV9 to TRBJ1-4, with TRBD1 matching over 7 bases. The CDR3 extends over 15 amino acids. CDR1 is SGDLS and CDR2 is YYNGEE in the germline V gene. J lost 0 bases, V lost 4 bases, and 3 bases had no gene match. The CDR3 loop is CASSTGVATNEKLFF. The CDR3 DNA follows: TGTGCCAGCAGCACAGGGGTTGCAACTAATGAAAAACTGTTTTTT.

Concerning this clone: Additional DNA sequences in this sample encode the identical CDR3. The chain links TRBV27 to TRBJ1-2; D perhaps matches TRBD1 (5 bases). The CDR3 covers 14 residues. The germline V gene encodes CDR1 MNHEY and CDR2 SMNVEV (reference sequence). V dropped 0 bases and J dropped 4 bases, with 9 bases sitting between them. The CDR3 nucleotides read TGTGCCAGCAGTTTATCTGGGGGAGGCTATGGCTACACCTTC. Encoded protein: CASSLSGGGYGYTF.

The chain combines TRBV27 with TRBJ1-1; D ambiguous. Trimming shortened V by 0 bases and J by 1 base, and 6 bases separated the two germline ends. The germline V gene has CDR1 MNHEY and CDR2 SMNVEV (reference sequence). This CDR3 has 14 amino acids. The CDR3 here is CASSLSYGNTEAFF. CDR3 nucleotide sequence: TGTGCCAGCAGTTTATCATACGGGAACACTGAAGCTTTCTTT.

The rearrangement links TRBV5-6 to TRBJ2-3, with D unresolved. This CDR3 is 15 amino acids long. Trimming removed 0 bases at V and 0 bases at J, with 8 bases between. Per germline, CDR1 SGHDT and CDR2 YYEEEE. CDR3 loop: CASSLDVESTDTQYF. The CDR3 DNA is TGTGCCAGCAGCTTGGATGTCGAGAGCACAGATACGCAGTATTTT.

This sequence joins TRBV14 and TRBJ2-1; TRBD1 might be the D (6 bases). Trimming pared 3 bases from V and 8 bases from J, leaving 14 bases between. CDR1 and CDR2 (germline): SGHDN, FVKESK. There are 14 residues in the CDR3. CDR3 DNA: TGTGCCAGCAGCCATCTCCGAGGGGGAGATGAGCAGTTCTTC. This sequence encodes CASSHLRGGDEQFF. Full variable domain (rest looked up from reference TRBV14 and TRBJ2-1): EAGVTQFPSHSVIEKGQTVTLRCDPISGHDNLYWYRRVMGKEIKFLLHFVKESKQDESGMPNNRFLAERTGGTYSTLKVQPAELEDSGVYFCASSHLRGGDEQFFGPGTRLTVL.

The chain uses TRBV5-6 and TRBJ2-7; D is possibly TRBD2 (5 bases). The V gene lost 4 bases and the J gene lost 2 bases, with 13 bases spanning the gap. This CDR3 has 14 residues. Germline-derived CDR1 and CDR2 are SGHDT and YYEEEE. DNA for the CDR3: TGTGCCAGCAGCCCGAGCGGAGCCCCCTACGAGCAGTACTTC. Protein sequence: CASSPSGAPYEQYF.

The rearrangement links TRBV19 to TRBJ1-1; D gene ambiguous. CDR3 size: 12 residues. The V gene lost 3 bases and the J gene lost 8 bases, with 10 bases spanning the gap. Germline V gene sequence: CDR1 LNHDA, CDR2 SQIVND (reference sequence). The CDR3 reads CASSIAFGEAFF. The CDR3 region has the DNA TGTGCCAGTAGTATCGCATTTGGGGAAGCTTTCTTT.

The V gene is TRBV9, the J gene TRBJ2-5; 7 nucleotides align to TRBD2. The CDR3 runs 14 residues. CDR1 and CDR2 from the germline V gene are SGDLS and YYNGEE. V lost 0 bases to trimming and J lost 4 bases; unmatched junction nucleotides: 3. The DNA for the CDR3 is TGTGCCAGCAGCGTAGGGGAGCGGGGAGAGACCCAGTACTTC. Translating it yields CASSVGERGETQYF.

The CDR3: CASSPLGGDEQFF. The CDR3 nucleotides read TGCGCCAGCAGCCCCCTAGGAGGTGATGAGCAGTTCTTC. The gene calls are TRBV5-1 and TRBJ2-1; tentatively, D is TRBD2 (5 bases). The CDR3 extends over 13 amino acids. Trimming pared 4 bases from V and 8 bases from J, leaving 13 bases between. Germline values: CDR1 SGHRS, CDR2 YFSETQ.

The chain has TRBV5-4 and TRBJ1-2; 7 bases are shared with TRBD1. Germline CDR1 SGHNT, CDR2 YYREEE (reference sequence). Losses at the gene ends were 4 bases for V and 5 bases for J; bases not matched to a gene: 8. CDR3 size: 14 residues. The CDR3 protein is CASSPPAGGYGYTF. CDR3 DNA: TGTGCCAGCAGCCCGCCCGCAGGGGGATATGGCTACACCTTC.

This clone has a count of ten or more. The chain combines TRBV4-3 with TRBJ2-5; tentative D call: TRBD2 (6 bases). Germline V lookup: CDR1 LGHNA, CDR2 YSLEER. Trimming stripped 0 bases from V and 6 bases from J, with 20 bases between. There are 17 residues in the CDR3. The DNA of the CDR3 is TGCGCCAGCAGCCAAGAGAGACTAGGCGGAGAGCGAAAGACCCAGTACTTC. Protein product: CASSQERLGGERKTQYF.

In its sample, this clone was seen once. The CDR3: CASSQYGQGAMYEQYF. The CDR3 DNA sequence: TGTGCCAGCAGCCAGTACGGACAGGGGGCGATGTACGAGCAGTACTTC. The V call is TRBV14, the J call TRBJ2-7; 11 nucleotides match TRBD1. V was pared by 3 bases and J by 4 bases, with 8 bases of the junction left unmatched. The CDR3 runs to 16 residues. The germline V gene encodes CDR1 SGHDN and CDR2 FVKESK.

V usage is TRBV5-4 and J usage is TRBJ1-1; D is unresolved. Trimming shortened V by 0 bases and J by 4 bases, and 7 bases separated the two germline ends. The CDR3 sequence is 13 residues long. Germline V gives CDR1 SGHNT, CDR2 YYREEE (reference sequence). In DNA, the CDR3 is TGTGCCAGCAGCTTGGCCAAGGGCACTGAAGCTTTCTTT. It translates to CASSLAKGTEAFF.

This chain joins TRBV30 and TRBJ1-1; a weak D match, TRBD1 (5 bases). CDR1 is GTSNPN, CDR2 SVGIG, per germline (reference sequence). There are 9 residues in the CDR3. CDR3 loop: CEGVTEAFF. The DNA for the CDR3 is TGTGAAGGGGTGACTGAAGCTTTCTTT.

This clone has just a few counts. CDR3 region: CASSQSVGQPVTEAFF. In nucleotides, the CDR3 is TGTGCCAGCAGCCAATCAGTCGGACAGCCTGTCACTGAAGCTTTCTTT. This sequence joins TRBV16 and TRBJ1-1; D is possibly TRBD1 (6 bases). Germline loops: CDR1 KGHSY, CDR2 FQNENV. The CDR3 has 16 amino acids. V was pared by 0 bases and J by 4 bases, with 15 bases between.

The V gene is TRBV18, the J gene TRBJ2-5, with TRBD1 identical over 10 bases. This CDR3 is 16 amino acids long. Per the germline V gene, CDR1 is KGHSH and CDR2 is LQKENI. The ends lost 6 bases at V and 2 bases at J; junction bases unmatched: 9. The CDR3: CASSPRDRGIQETQYF. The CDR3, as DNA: TGTGCCAGCTCTCCCCGGGACAGGGGTATTCAAGAGACCCAGTACTTC.